These T cell receptor beta chains were read from a single sample in a study of T cells in Graves' hyperthyroidism and ophthalmopathy. TCRdb recomputed calls from the multiplex PCR reads with MiXCR, one row per CDR3 protein. The sample comprises around 800,000 distinct CDR3 sequences, 38% of which are singletons, and over 8% rests with the top ten. The sample taken for sequencing was blood. Receptors originate from a man younger than 30 with Graves' hyperthyroidism. Each CDR3 is given with its conserved first and last residue. A D gene is named only where the DNA matches it firmly. Clone size is stated in some rows and not others, as once, few, many or a class when expanded.

size,V,D,J,DNA,CDR3
few,TRBV19,-,TRBJ1-2,TGTGCCAGTAGTATAGATCTATCCCTTGACAGAAATGGCTACACCTTC,CASSIDLSLDRNGYTF
-,TRBV9,-,TRBJ2-7,TGTGCCAGCAGCGTAGGAGACGGGGACGAGCAGTACTTC,CASSVGDGDEQYF
-,TRBV5-5,-,TRBJ1-1,TGTGCCAGCAGCTGGCTGGAGGTGGAGAACACTGAAGCTTTCTTT,CASSWLEVENTEAFF
-,TRBV7-6,-,TRBJ2-6,TGTGCCAGCAGCTTAGATGACTCTGGGGCCAACGTCCTGACTTTC,CASSLDDSGANVLTF
many,TRBV2,-,TRBJ1-5,TGTGCCAGCAGGGATGTCTCGGGGGGCAATCAGCCCCAGCATTTT,CASRDVSGGNQPQHF
few,TRBV9,TRBD1,TRBJ2-7,TGTGCCAGCAGCGTAGAGGGACAGGGGACCTACGAGCAGTACTTC,CASSVEGQGTYEQYF
many,TRBV15,-,TRBJ2-2,TGTGCCACCAGCAGAGCGAACCGGGAGCTGTTTTTT,CATSRANRELFF
few,TRBV7-6,TRBD1,TRBJ1-1,TGTGCCAGCAGCTTAGGGGCCGCAGGGGGGTACACTGAAGCTTTCTTT,CASSLGAAGGYTEAFF
-,TRBV7-9,TRBD1,TRBJ1-2,TGTGCCAGCAGCGGACAGGGCAAGGAAAATGGCTACACCTTC,CASSGQGKENGYTF
many,TRBV25-1,-,TRBJ1-1,TGTGCCAGCAGTCAGACAGTCAGGGGTGAAGCTTTCTTT,CASSQTVRGEAFF
few,TRBV11-2,-,TRBJ1-6,TGTGCCAGCAGCTTAGGGTGGTGGAATTCACCCCTCCACTTT,CASSLGWWNSPLHF
-,TRBV12-3/TRBV12-4,-,TRBJ1-1,TGTGCCAGCAGCCCCCTCGGGGGGGGAAAGGTTGAAGCTTTCTTT,CASSPLGGGKVEAFF
-,TRBV7-9,-,TRBJ1-1,TGTGCCTGCAGTGACACTGAAGCTTTCTTT,CACSDTEAFF
-,TRBV12-3/TRBV12-4,-,TRBJ1-3,TGTGCCAGCAGACAACTCTCTGGAAACACCATATATTTT,CASRQLSGNTIYF
few,TRBV7-9,TRBD1,TRBJ2-7,TGTGCCAGCAGCTTAGCGCTGGGGACAGACTACGAGCAGTACTTC,CASSLALGTDYEQYF
few,TRBV19,-,TRBJ1-5,TGTGCCAGTAGTATTAGCCAGCGCAATAGCAATCAGCCCCAGCATTTT,CASSISQRNSNQPQHF
-,TRBV28,TRBD1,TRBJ2-5,TGTGCCAGCAGTTTTGGCAGGGGGCGAGAGACCCAGTACTTC,CASSFGRGRETQYF
-,TRBV4-1,TRBD2,TRBJ2-7,TGCGCCAGCAGCCACGCTAGCGGGGGCGAGCAGTACTTC,CASSHASGGEQYF
few,TRBV12-3/TRBV12-4,-,TRBJ1-2,TGTGCCAGCACCGTAGACGCAGCTAACTATGGCTACACCTTC,CASTVDAANYGYTF
many,TRBV5-8,-,TRBJ1-1,TGTGCCAGCAGCCGCCCCGATGTGAACACTGAAGCTTTCTTT,CASSRPDVNTEAFF
once,TRBV2,-,TRBJ1-2,TGTGCCCTAGGGGAGTCGCTCTATGGCTACACCTTC,CALGESLYGYTF
-,TRBV9,-,TRBJ2-7,TGTGCCAGCAGCACCCAGGACGGGGGGCACCAAGAGCAGTACTTC,CASSTQDGGHQEQYF
-,TRBV20-1,-,TRBJ2-5,TGCAGTGCTGGGCGGGGGACCCAGTACTTC,CSAGRGTQYF
few,TRBV5-4,TRBD1,TRBJ2-6,TGTGCCAGCAGCGCGCCGGGACAGAGCTCTGGGGCCAACGTCCTGACTTTC,CASSAPGQSSGANVLTF
-,TRBV10-3,-,TRBJ1-1,TGTGCCATCAGTGAGTCTTGGACAGCCAACACTGAAGCTTTCTTT,CAISESWTANTEAFF
-,TRBV12-3/TRBV12-4,-,TRBJ2-7,TGTGCCAGCAGTTTCATGGGGGTGCAGTACTTC,CASSFMGVQYF
-,TRBV10-3,TRBD1,TRBJ1-5,TGTGCCACCGGGACAGCGGAATATAGCAATCAGCCCCAGCATTTT,CATGTAEYSNQPQHF
-,TRBV29-1,TRBD2,TRBJ2-7,TGCAGCGCAATACTAGCGGGAAGCTCCTACGAGCAGTACTTC,CSAILAGSSYEQYF
many,TRBV19,TRBD1,TRBJ1-5,TGTGCCAGTGCCCCGGGACAGGCAGGCAATCAGCCCCAGCATTTT,CASAPGQAGNQPQHF
few,TRBV19,-,TRBJ2-5,TGTGCCAGTAGTATCACCGATTTTAAAGAGACCCAGTACTTC,CASSITDFKETQYF
-,TRBV2,-,TRBJ1-6,TGTGCCAGCAATGAGGGGGGGCGGTCACCCCTCCACTTT,CASNEGGRSPLHF
few,TRBV5-1,TRBD2,TRBJ2-7,TGCGCCAGCACGGAGCGGGATAATCTCGACGAGCAGTACTTC,CASTERDNLDEQYF
few,TRBV9,TRBD1,TRBJ2-7,TGTGCCAGCAGTGACCGGGACAGCTCCTACGAGCAGTACTTC,CASSDRDSSYEQYF
-,TRBV12-3/TRBV12-4,-,TRBJ2-2,TGTGCCAACGGTTACACTTACACCGGGGAGCTGTTTTTT,CANGYTYTGELFF
-,TRBV7-8,-,TRBJ1-2,TGTGCCAGCAGCTTAGGGTCAGCGTTTTATGGCTACACCTTC,CASSLGSAFYGYTF
many,TRBV20-1,-,TRBJ1-4,TGCAGTGCTATACGTGACAGGCTTAATGAAAAACTGTTTTTT,CSAIRDRLNEKLFF
few,TRBV6-1,-,TRBJ1-3,TGTGCCAGCAGTGAAGCAATCCTCAAGGCTGGAAACACCATATATTTT,CASSEAILKAGNTIYF
-,TRBV7-3,-,TRBJ2-2,TGTGCCAGCAGCTTTTCTAGCGAAACCGGGGAGCTGTCTTTT,CASSFSSETGELSF
few,TRBV14,TRBD2,TRBJ2-7,TGTGCCAGCAGCCATTGGTTGGCGGGGGGGCAGGACGAGCAGTACTTC,CASSHWLAGGQDEQYF
once,TRBV19,TRBD2,TRBJ2-5,TGTGCCAGTAGTCAGCCGGGGAGGGGAGAGACCCAGTACTTC,CASSQPGRGETQYF
many,TRBV2,-,TRBJ1-1,TGTGCCACCCTGGGGAGGGCCACTGAAGCTTTCTTT,CATLGRATEAFF
few,TRBV6-5,TRBD1,TRBJ1-4,TGTGCCAGCAGTTACTCCCCGGGACAGCGGACGGAAAAACTGTTTTTT,CASSYSPGQRTEKLFF
many,TRBV5-1,TRBD1,TRBJ2-7,TGTGCCAGCAGCCAAGGACAGGGGAGCTCCTACGAGCAGTACTTC,CASSQGQGSSYEQYF
-,TRBV2,-,TRBJ1-3,TGTGCCAGCGGTTACGGGGTGCGCTCTGGAGACACCATATATTTT,CASGYGVRSGDTIYF
few,TRBV5-6,-,TRBJ1-1,TGTGCCAGCAGCTTGGGTGGAGCTGAGAAAGCTTTCTTT,CASSLGGAEKAFF
many,TRBV10-3,TRBD1,TRBJ1-5,TGTGCCATCAGTGAAACAGGGGGATGGGAGCCCCAGCATTTT,CAISETGGWEPQHF
many,TRBV7-8,-,TRBJ2-7,TGTGCCAGCAGCCGTCAGGGATCCGAGCAGTACTTC,CASSRQGSEQYF
-,TRBV7-6,TRBD1,TRBJ1-4,TGTGCCAGCAGCTCGATACCGGGACAGGGGTTTGAAAAACTGTTTTTT,CASSSIPGQGFEKLFF
many,TRBV25-1,-,TRBJ1-5,TGTGCCAGCCAACAGGGTAGCAATCAGCCCCAGCATTTT,CASQQGSNQPQHF